This T cell receptor (beta chain) was sequenced for a study of blood T cells in healthy people across ages. Together with a sample-barcoded 5' primer, a J-beta primer mix was included in a second PCR lasting roughly 6 to 12 cycles. TCRdb passed the 5' RACE reads through MiXCR, listing each CDR3 protein once. In the table there are 500,000 to 600,000 distinct CDR3 sequences, approximately 25% of which are singletons. In germline, CDR1 is MGHRA, CDR2 YSYEKL. The CDR3 is 15 amino acids. V was clipped by 0 bases and J by 3 bases, with 12 bases between them. Study findings and constraints: Any changes in expanded clonotypes were possibly confounded, as donor CMV status remained unknown. Older individuals had lower TCR beta diversity per million T cells (the decline was roughly linear). It was the long-lived donors that had more naive CD4+ cells and higher diversity than aged donors.

About this clonotype itself: The antigen remains undetermined.

The sample taken for sequencing was blood. The receptor comes from a woman in her seventies in good health. The gene calls are TRBV4-1 and TRBJ2-7; TRBD2 is a possible D gene (5 bases). CDR3 sequence reads: CASSQEHSGFYEQYF. The DNA for the CDR3 is TGCGCCAGCAGCCAAGAGCACAGCGGATTCTACGAGCAGTACTTC.